A single sample is the source of the 28 T cell receptor beta chains below, sequenced in a study of blood T cell repertoires in COVID-19. The data were produced by immunoSEQ multiplex PCR, yet TCRdb's version contains in-frame clones alone and is incomplete. This sample has 110,000 to 150,000 clones, with 75% to 90% found just once. The sequencing input was peripheral blood. All receptors derive from a man aged 70-80 years who had recovered from COVID-19.

The J gene is TRBJ2-5, the V gene TRBV7-3; 8 bases match TRBD1. Trimming at V came to 3 bases and at J to 3 bases, leaving 0 bases not matched to a gene. Germline-derived CDR1 and CDR2 are SGHTA and FQGTGA. The CDR3 contains 13 residues. The CDR3 region is CASSLDREETQYF. In DNA, the CDR3 is TGTGCCAGCAGCTTGGACAGGGAAGAGACCCAGTACTTC.

This rearrangement joins TRBV18 to TRBJ2-1; a possible D gene is TRBD2 (5 bases). The germline CDR1 and CDR2 sequences are KGHSH and LQKENI. The CDR3 consists of 18 residues. The ends were cut back, 6 bases at V and 1 base at J, with 22 bases in the middle. CDR3 residues: CASSIARGGSVSYNEQFF. CDR3 nucleotide sequence: TGTGCCAGCTCCATCGCCAGAGGTGGGAGTGTTTCCTACAATGAGCAGTTCTTC.

This clone was counted ten times or more. V and J are TRBV5-6 and TRBJ2-7, with no clear D. From germline, CDR1 is SGHDT and CDR2 YYEEEE. The CDR3 length is 13 residues. The V and J ends lost 2 bases and 3 bases respectively, with 9 bases between them. Here the CDR3 reads CASSFTQNYEQYF. CDR3 coding DNA: TGTGCCAGCAGCTTTACACAGAACTACGAGCAGTACTTC. Combining the CDR3 with reference TRBV5-6 and TRBJ2-7 gives the whole variable domain DAGVTQSPTHLIKTRGQQVTLRCSPKSGHDTVSWYQQALGQGPQFIFQYYEEEERQRGNFPDRFSGHQFPNYSSELNVNALLLGDSALYLCASSFTQNYEQYFGPGTRLTVT.

CDR3 amino acids: CASRSGQAEGYTF. The CDR3 nucleotides read TGTGCCAGCAGGTCCGGACAGGCGGAGGGCTACACCTTC. This sequence joins TRBV12-3 or TRBV12-4 and TRBJ1-2; TRBD1 matches at 7 bases. Unmatched junction bases numbered 9, after V lost 6 bases and J lost 8 bases. The CDR3 runs 13 residues.

This clone appeared a single time. This sequence joins TRBV11-2 and TRBJ1-2; 8 positions match TRBD1. The J segment lost 2 bases and the V segment lost 3 bases, leaving 5 bases of the junction unmatched. Germline-derived CDR1 and CDR2 are SGHAT and FQNNGV. The CDR3 is 15 amino acids. As DNA, the CDR3 is TGTGCCAGCAGCTTGGCGGACAGGGAGAACTATGGCTACACCTTC. The encoded protein is CASSLADRENYGYTF.

The rearrangement links TRBV7-9 to TRBJ1-4; TRBD1 might be the D (5 bases). Per the germline V gene, CDR1 is SEHNR and CDR2 is FQNEAQ (reference sequence). This CDR3 is built from 15 residues. V lost 5 bases and J 7 bases, leaving 17 bases between the germline ends. CDR3 in DNA: TGTGCCAGCAGCCCCACGGGGGGGGATAGTGAAAAACTGTTTTTT. It translates to CASSPTGGDSEKLFF.

This chain links TRBV11-2 with TRBJ1-2; no clear D. The germline V gene has CDR1 SGHAT and CDR2 FQNNGV. The ends were cut back, 0 bases at V and 3 bases at J, with 17 bases in the middle. This CDR3 is 17 amino acids long. The CDR3 protein is CASSLDGRLGFDYGYTF. For the CDR3, the DNA is TGTGCCAGCAGCTTAGATGGCAGGTTAGGCTTTGACTATGGCTACACCTTC.

The genes are TRBV6-6 and TRBJ2-1; 12 nucleotides line up with TRBD2. The ends lost 6 bases at V and 4 bases at J; junction bases unmatched: 7. The CDR3 extends over 16 amino acids. Looked up from germline, CDR1 is MNHNY and CDR2 is SVGAGI (reference sequence). The CDR3 DNA sequence: TGTGCCAGCAGCCAAAGACTAGCGGGAGTATACAATGAGCAGTTCTTC. Translation gives CASSQRLAGVYNEQFF.

This chain uses TRBV9 with TRBJ1-1; the match to TRBD1 covers 7 bases. The junction had 5 bases not matched to a gene; V was cut back by 0 bases and J by 6 bases. The germline gives CDR1 SGDLS, CDR2 YYNGEE. The CDR3 consists of 14 residues. The CDR3, as DNA: TGTGCCAGCAGCGTAGAGGGGGCTAGGGCTGAAGCTTTCTTT. Amino acids: CASSVEGARAEAFF.

V and J are TRBV7-9 and TRBJ2-1; TRBD2 might be the D (6 bases). Germline CDR1 reads SEHNR; CDR2 reads FQNEAQ (reference sequence). The CDR3 is made up of 14 amino acids. The V end was cut by 7 bases, the J end by 2 bases, with 12 bases between. Written as DNA, the CDR3 is TGTGCCAGCATGGAGGGCCTAGCCTACAATGAGCAGTTCTTC. It is translated as CASMEGLAYNEQFF.

The chain has TRBV18 and TRBJ1-4; maybe TRBD1 (5 bases). Germline values: CDR1 KGHSH, CDR2 LQKENI. CDR3 length: 12 amino acids. With 4 bases removed from V and 10 bases from J, the gap between germline ends came to 10 bases. This CDR3 is CASSLDRAKLFF. The CDR3 DNA sequence: TGTGCCAGCTCACTTGACAGAGCAAAACTGTTTTTT.

J is TRBJ1-1 and V is TRBV6-5, with 9 positions matching TRBD1. Germline CDR1 and CDR2: MNHEY and SVGAGI. V dropped 4 bases and J dropped 2; count of bases not matched to a gene: 2. The CDR3 extends over 14 amino acids. The CDR3 DNA is TGTGCCAGCAGTTGGGGACAGGGAAACACTGAAGCTTTCTTT. Protein sequence: CASSWGQGNTEAFF.

The chain couples TRBV4-1 to TRBJ2-1; 12 bases agree with TRBD1. The CDR3 covers 14 residues. In germline, CDR1 is MGHRA, CDR2 YSYEKL. The V segment lost 4 bases and the J segment 10 bases; nucleotides outside the gene matches: 5. In DNA form, the CDR3 reads TGCGCCAGCAGCCGCGGGACAGGGGGCCGGGAGCAGTTCTTC. Protein sequence: CASSRGTGGREQFF.

The chain is built from TRBV6-1 and TRBJ2-3; D might be TRBD1 (6 bases). The CDR3 runs 17 residues. Trimming stripped 4 bases from V and 2 bases from J, with 19 bases between. Germline loops: CDR1 MNHNS, CDR2 SASEGT. The CDR3 loop is CASSVSGVGSSTDTQYF. The CDR3 coding sequence is TGTGCCAGCAGTGTCTCAGGGGTCGGTTCATCCACAGATACGCAGTATTTT.

This clone was seen a few times. V is TRBV11-2 and J is TRBJ1-4; maybe TRBD1 (5 bases). The germline CDR1 and CDR2 sequences are SGHAT and FQNNGV. The CDR3 extends over 14 amino acids. Between the trimmed V and J ends, which lost 3 bases and 8 bases, there was a span of 13 bases. CDR3 sequence reads: CASSFYLGGEKLFF. The CDR3 region has the DNA TGTGCCAGCAGCTTCTACCTGGGGGGGGAAAAACTGTTTTTT. The full variable domain, in which reference TRBV11-2 and TRBJ1-4 provide the parts outside the CDR3, is EAGVAQSPRYKIIEKRQSVAFWCNPISGHATLYWYQQILGQGPKLLIQFQNNGVVDDSQLPKDRFSAERLKGVDSTLKIQPAKLEDSAVYLCASSFYLGGEKLFFGSGTQLSVL.

This rearrangement joins TRBV27 to TRBJ2-2, with 7 positions matching TRBD1. With V trimmed by 3 bases and J by 0 bases, 7 bases remained unmatched. Looked up from germline, CDR1 is MNHEY and CDR2 is SMNVEV (reference sequence). The CDR3 totals 17 residues. The chain's CDR3 is CASSFGQAAANTGELFF. Written as DNA, the CDR3 is TGTGCCAGCAGTTTCGGACAGGCCGCGGCGAACACCGGGGAGCTGTTTTTT.

The chain recombines TRBV6-5 with TRBJ2-7, with 8 bases aligning to TRBD1. Germline lookup yields CDR1 MNHEY and CDR2 SVGAGI. The V segment lost 4 bases and the J segment 9 bases; nucleotides outside the gene matches: 2. This CDR3 contains 11 residues. The CDR3 DNA sequence: TGTGCCAGCAGTTCAGGGGGCCGGCAGTACTTC. Its protein product is CASSSGGRQYF.

J is TRBJ2-5 and V is TRBV29-1; tentative D call: TRBD2 (7 bases). Germline V gene data show CDR1 as SQVTM and CDR2 as ANQGSEA. V dropped 8 bases and J dropped 7 bases, with 20 bases sitting between them. The CDR3 totals 13 residues. Here the CDR3 reads CSCTSEQGGTQYF. CDR3 coding DNA: TGCAGCTGCACTAGCGAGCAAGGGGGGACCCAGTACTTC.

The chain is built from TRBV9 and TRBJ2-3; 12 bases line up with TRBD2. The length of the CDR3 is 16 residues. Germline assignment: CDR1 SGDLS and CDR2 YYNGEE. V was clipped by 4 bases and J by 4 bases; unmatched bases: 7. This CDR3 reads CASSPGLAGFPDTQYF. The CDR3 DNA is TGTGCCAGCAGCCCAGGACTAGCGGGATTCCCAGATACGCAGTATTTT.

The chain employs TRBV19 and TRBJ1-1; 7 positions agree with TRBD1. Germline CDR1 is LNHDA and CDR2 is SQIVND (reference sequence). The CDR3 totals 17 residues. Trimming removed 6 bases from V and 3 bases from J; junction bases left unmatched: 16. The CDR3 here is CASSDPGQTAAYTEAFF. The CDR3 DNA follows: TGTGCCAGTAGCGATCCGGGACAGACTGCGGCGTACACTGAAGCTTTCTTT.

This sequence joins TRBV27 and TRBJ2-5; D may be TRBD1 (6 bases). The V and J ends lost 6 bases and 5 bases respectively, with 16 bases between them. CDR1 is MNHEY, CDR2 SMNVEV, per germline (reference sequence). The CDR3 totals 14 residues. For the CDR3, the DNA is TGTGCCAGCAGAGACAGACCCACAGGGGAGACCCAGTACTTC. Its protein product is CASRDRPTGETQYF.

The chain couples TRBV7-2 to TRBJ2-7, with 7 bases that match TRBD2. The germline gives CDR1 SGHTA, CDR2 FQGNSA. The CDR3 covers 14 residues. Trimming removed 4 bases from V and 3 bases from J; junction bases left unmatched: 6. This CDR3 reads CASSSLADLYEQYF. The DNA for the CDR3 is TGTGCCAGCAGCTCGCTAGCGGATCTCTACGAGCAGTACTTC.

The rearrangement uses TRBV4-1 and TRBJ2-1, with 7 bases fitting TRBD2. The CDR3 is made up of 17 amino acids. J gave up 0 bases and V 1 base, and 6 bases lay outside the gene matches. CDR1 and CDR2 (germline): MGHRA, YSYEKL. The CDR3 region is CASSQAWGTNSYNEQFF. The CDR3 DNA sequence: TGCGCCAGCAGCCAAGCATGGGGGACTAACTCCTACAATGAGCAGTTCTTC.

J is TRBJ2-7 and V is TRBV12-3 or TRBV12-4; TRBD2 is a possible D gene (6 bases). V was trimmed by 5 bases and J by 3 bases, leaving 11 bases between them. The CDR3 extends over 13 amino acids. CDR3 in amino acids: CASSPPRGYEQYF. CDR3 coding DNA: TGTGCCAGCAGTCCCCCGCGGGGCTACGAGCAGTACTTC.

This clone was seen more than once but under ten times. This chain connects TRBV6-2 or TRBV6-3 to TRBJ1-1; 8 nucleotides match TRBD1. Germline V gene data show CDR1 as MNHEY and CDR2 as SVGEGT. The trim removed 1 base at V and 5 bases at J, leaving 21 bases unmatched. The length of the CDR3 is 20 residues. The DNA for the CDR3 is TGTGCCAGCAGTTACTTACTAGCCTGGGACAGGAACCCCCACGGGACTGAAGCTTTCTTT. As protein: CASSYLLAWDRNPHGTEAFF.

The chain couples TRBV4-1 to TRBJ2-1; TRBD2 matches 11 bases. The germline gives CDR1 MGHRA, CDR2 YSYEKL. V shed 2 bases and J 6 bases; nucleotides not matched to a gene: 6. The CDR3 length is 16 residues. The CDR3 is CASSQRPLAGVNEQFF. In nucleotides, the CDR3 is TGCGCCAGCAGCCAACGTCCACTAGCGGGAGTCAATGAGCAGTTCTTC.

This clone is a singleton in its sample. This chain uses TRBV5-5 with TRBJ2-1; 13 bases are a match to TRBD2. Germline assignment: CDR1 SGHKS and CDR2 YYEKEE (reference sequence). This CDR3 region has 20 residues. V lost 3 bases, J lost 5 bases, and 17 bases stayed unmatched. The CDR3 region has the DNA TGTGCCAGCAGCTCCTACCCTTCCCCGGGACTAGCGGGGTTCCACAATGAGCAGTTCTTC. It translates to CASSSYPSPGLAGFHNEQFF.

The chain couples TRBV4-2 to TRBJ2-3; 9 bases align to TRBD2. This CDR3 contains 14 residues. V lost 4 bases, J lost 3 bases, and 2 bases stayed unmatched. Germline V lookup: CDR1 LGHNA, CDR2 YNFKEQ. CDR3 nucleotide sequence: TGTGCCAGCAGCCCGCTAGCGGGGACAGATACGCAGTATTTT. Protein: CASSPLAGTDTQYF.